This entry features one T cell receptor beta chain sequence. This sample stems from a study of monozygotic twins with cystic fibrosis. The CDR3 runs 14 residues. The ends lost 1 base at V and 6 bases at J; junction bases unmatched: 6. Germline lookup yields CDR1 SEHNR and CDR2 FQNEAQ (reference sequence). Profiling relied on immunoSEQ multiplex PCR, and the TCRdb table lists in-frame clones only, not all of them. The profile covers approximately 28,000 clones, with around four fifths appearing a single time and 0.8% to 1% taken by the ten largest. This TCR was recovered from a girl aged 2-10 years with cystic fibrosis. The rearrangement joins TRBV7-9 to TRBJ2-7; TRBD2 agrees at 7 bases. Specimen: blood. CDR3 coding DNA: TGTGCCAGCAGCTTAGGGGGGAGGGTCTCCGAGCAGTACTTC. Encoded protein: CASSLGGRVSEQYF.